This section outlines one T cell receptor (beta chain) sequence together with its context. Its antigen is currently unknown. The read ends 3 residues shy of where the CDR3 ends; the end is completed using the germline J gene. CDR1 and CDR2 (germline): LNHDA, SQIVND (reference sequence). V was shortened by 9 bases and J by 1 base, with 9 bases between the two germline ends. The CDR3 spans 12 residues. The entry originates in a study of T cells in women clearing cervical HPV infection. Study at large: Controls' single incident HPV16 infection cleared within 12 months without precancer.

Cervical HPV DNA detected by MY09/MY11 PCR, typed by dot-blot. The assay was immunoSEQ multiplex PCR, and TCRdb's table has in-frame clones only and misses some. This sample's table has about 48,000 clones. Whole-study findings and limits: TRBV6-7 relative abundance averaged approximately 0.1% in cases and 0.16% in controls.

The gene calls are TRBV19 and TRBJ2-5; D possibly matches TRBD1 or TRBD2 (6 bases each). The clonotype was recovered from a woman aged 18 to 75 with a cervical HPV16 infection that either progressed to CIN3+ or cleared (not recorded which). Source material: blood buffy coat. The CDR3 bases that were read are TGTGCCAGCGGAGGGGGCCAAGAGACC. Its protein is CASGGGQET. The full CDR3 reads CASGGGQETQYF.